The source of this T cell receptor beta chain is a study of regulatory T cells in long-lasting Graves disease. Overall study results and limits: Patients with persistent disease showed a bias toward TRBV28, TRBJ1-2 and TRBJ2-5.

The V gene's germline CDR1 is DFQATT and CDR2 SNEGSKA (reference sequence). V lost 0 bases and J lost 2, with 9 bases in between. The length of the CDR3 is 14 residues. Time point meaning: newly diagnosed GD, antithyroid drugs for less than 3 months. The TCR library was prepared using RNA isolated from PBMCs. Investigators prepared the TCR beta libraries by applying iRepertoire HTBI primers and Arm-PCR of CDR3 regions. MiXCR, applied by TCRdb to the multiplex PCR reads, yields one record per CDR3 protein. The table has some 250,000 distinct CDR3 sequences, about 16% seen once. This clonotype has just a few counts. The antigen remains undetermined.

The rearrangement links TRBV20-1 to TRBJ2-3; D might be TRBD1 (5 bases). The specimen comprised peripheral blood mononuclear cells (PBMCs), sampled at new diagnosis, from a patient treated with antithyroid drugs. The receptor was derived from a female donor with Graves disease. The CDR3 loop is CSARETGPTDTQYF. In DNA, the CDR3 is TGCAGTGCTAGAGAAACAGGACCCACAGATACGCAGTATTTT.